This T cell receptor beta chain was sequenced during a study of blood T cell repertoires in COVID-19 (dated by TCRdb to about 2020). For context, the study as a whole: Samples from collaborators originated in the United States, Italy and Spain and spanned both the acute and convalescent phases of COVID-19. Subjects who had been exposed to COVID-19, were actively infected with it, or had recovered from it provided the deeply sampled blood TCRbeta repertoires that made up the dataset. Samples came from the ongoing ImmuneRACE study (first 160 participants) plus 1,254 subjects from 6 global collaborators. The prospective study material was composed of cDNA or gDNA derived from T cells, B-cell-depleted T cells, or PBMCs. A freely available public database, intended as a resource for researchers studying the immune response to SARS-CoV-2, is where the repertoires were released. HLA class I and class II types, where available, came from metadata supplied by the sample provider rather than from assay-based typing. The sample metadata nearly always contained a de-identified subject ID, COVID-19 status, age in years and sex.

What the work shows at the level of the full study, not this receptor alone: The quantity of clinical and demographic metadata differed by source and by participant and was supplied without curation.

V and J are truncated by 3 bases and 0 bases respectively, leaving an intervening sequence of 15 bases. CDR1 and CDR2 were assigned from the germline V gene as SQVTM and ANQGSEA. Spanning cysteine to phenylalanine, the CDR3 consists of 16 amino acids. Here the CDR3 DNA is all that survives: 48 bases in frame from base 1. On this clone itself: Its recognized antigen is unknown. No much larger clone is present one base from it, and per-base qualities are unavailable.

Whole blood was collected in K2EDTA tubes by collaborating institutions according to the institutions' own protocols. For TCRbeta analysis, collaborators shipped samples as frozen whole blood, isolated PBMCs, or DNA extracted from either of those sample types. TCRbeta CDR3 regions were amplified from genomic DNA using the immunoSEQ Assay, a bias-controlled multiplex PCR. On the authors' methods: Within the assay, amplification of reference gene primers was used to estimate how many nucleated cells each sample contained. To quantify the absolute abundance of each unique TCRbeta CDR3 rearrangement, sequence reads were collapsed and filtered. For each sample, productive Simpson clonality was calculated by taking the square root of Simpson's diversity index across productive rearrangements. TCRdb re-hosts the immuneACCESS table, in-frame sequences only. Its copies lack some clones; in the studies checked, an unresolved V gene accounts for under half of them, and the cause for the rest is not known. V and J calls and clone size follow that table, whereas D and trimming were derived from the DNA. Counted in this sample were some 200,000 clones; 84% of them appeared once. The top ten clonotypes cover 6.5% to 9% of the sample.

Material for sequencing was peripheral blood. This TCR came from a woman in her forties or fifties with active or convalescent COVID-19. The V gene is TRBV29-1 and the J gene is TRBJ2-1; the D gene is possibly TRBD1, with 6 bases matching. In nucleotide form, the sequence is TGCAGCGTTGACCGTCCCAGGGGAAGCTCCTACAATGAGCAGTTCTTC. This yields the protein CSVDRPRGSSYNEQFF.